These T cell receptor beta chains were read from a single sample in a study of OX40 agonist ivuxolimab in advanced cancers. Using immunoSEQ multiplex PCR, the repertoire was profiled, and TCRdb retains in-frame clones only, with some absent. In the table there are 95,000 to 100,000 clones, 70% to 85% of which are singletons. This material consisted of CD4+ or CD8+ T cells sorted from blood, taken in a trial of the OX40 agonist ivuxolimab. Receptor source: an adult with an advanced solid tumor such as melanoma, head and neck, liver or kidney cancer. The CDR3 runs from the conserved cysteine through the conserved F or W. The D gene is left open where the match is weak. Rows give clone size only sometimes, using once, few, many, or a class for an expanded clone.

abundance,v_gene,d_gene,j_gene,CDR3aa,CDR3nt
.,TRBV11-2,TRBD1,TRBJ1-2,CASSRTRQGMNGYTF,TGTGCCAGCAGCCGGACGAGACAGGGGATGAATGGCTACACCTTC
once,TRBV19,TRBD2,TRBJ2-5,CASSIGPGGNQETQYF,TGTGCCAGTAGTATAGGCCCGGGAGGGAACCAAGAGACCCAGTACTTC
.,TRBV14,.,TRBJ2-7,CASSGRDTVEQYF,TGTGCCAGCAGCGGCCGGGACACGGTCGAGCAGTACTTC
.,TRBV2,.,TRBJ2-1,CASSSQPINEQFF,TGTGCCAGCAGTTCACAACCCATCAATGAGCAGTTCTTC
.,TRBV18,TRBD2,TRBJ2-4,CASSPRSGENIQYF,TGTGCCAGCTCACCGAGAAGCGGGGAAAACATTCAGTACTTC
few,TRBV7-7,.,TRBJ2-2,CASSSLGAGTGELFF,TGTGCCAGCAGCTCCCTTGGGGCGGGTACCGGGGAGCTGTTTTTT
once,TRBV19,TRBD1,TRBJ1-5,CASSSRGQGSNQPQHF,TGTGCCAGTAGTTCCCGGGGACAGGGAAGCAATCAGCCCCAGCATTTT
.,TRBV6-4,.,TRBJ1-2,CASTYGRGGDYGYTF,TGTGCCAGCACCTACGGCAGGGGAGGTGACTATGGCTACACCTTC
.,TRBV18,.,TRBJ1-3,CASSPGFTGPNTIYF,TGTGCCAGCTCACCAGGATTTACAGGGCCAAACACCATATATTTT
.,TRBV5-6,.,TRBJ1-5,CASSLAGQWSSNQPQHF,TGTGCCAGCAGCTTGGCCGGGCAGTGGAGTAGCAATCAGCCCCAGCATTTT
.,TRBV19,.,TRBJ2-2,CASSIDLVTGELFF,TGTGCCAGTAGTATAGATCTGGTCACCGGGGAGCTGTTTTTT
few,TRBV12-5,.,TRBJ1-5,CASGLALGFNQPQHF,TGTGCTAGTGGTTTAGCACTAGGATTTAATCAGCCCCAGCATTTT
.,TRBV6-4,.,TRBJ2-7,CASSATLTSYEQYF,TGTGCCAGCAGTGCAACCCTTACCAGCTACGAGCAGTACTTC
.,TRBV4-1,.,TRBJ2-6,CASRPRGANSGANVLTF,TGCGCCAGCAGACCACGGGGTGCCAACTCTGGGGCCAACGTCCTGACTTTC
.,TRBV6-1,.,TRBJ1-6,CAASHLYNSPLHF,TGTGCCGCGAGTCACCTCTATAATTCACCCCTCCACTTT
.,TRBV27,.,TRBJ2-5,CASSTQAWGETQYF,TGTGCCAGCAGTACCCAGGCCTGGGGAGAGACCCAGTACTTC
.,TRBV4-1,.,TRBJ2-7,CASSQDRDSQLNEQYF,TGCGCCAGCAGCCAAGATAGAGACAGCCAACTCAACGAGCAGTACTTC
.,TRBV5-6,.,TRBJ2-5,CASSLDQVGETQYF,TGTGCCAGCAGCTTGGACCAGGTGGGGGAGACCCAGTACTTC
.,TRBV25-1,.,TRBJ2-5,CASSESRSSGETQYF,TGTGCCAGCAGTGAATCTAGGTCATCAGGGGAGACCCAGTACTTC
.,TRBV14,.,TRBJ1-1,CASSQGTAGRAFF,TGTGCCAGCAGCCAAGGTACAGCCGGGAGAGCTTTCTTT
.,TRBV19,TRBD2,TRBJ2-1,CASSERLAGSYNEQFF,TGTGCCAGTAGTGAAAGACTAGCGGGATCCTACAATGAGCAGTTCTTC
.,TRBV4-1,.,TRBJ2-3,CASSQGALVRSTDTQYF,TGCGCCAGCAGCCAAGGGGCTCTAGTGCGTAGCACAGATACGCAGTATTTT
few,TRBV11-2,.,TRBJ1-6,CASSLDNSPLHF,TGTGCCAGCAGCTTAGATAATTCACCCCTCCACTTT
.,TRBV20-1,.,TRBJ1-2,CSARDDGYTF,TGCAGTGCTAGGGATGATGGCTACACCTTC